This is a list of T cell receptor beta chains from one sample in a study of neurological immune-mediated disorders. TCRdb processed the 5' RACE reads anew with MiXCR; each CDR3 protein has one entry. The sample consists of 69,000 or so distinct CDR3 sequences, 4.8% of them appearing once. Material: PBMCs. The origin of the receptors is a woman in her sixties or seventies with multiple sclerosis. CDR3s include the opening cysteine and the closing phenylalanine or tryptophan. The order of the fields is J gene, CDR3 length, D gene, V gene, clone size, CDR3 protein, CDR3 DNA. The D gene is left open where the match is weak. For some rows the clone size is stated as once, few or many, or as a class when expanded; others skip it.

>TRBJ1-5|13|TRBD1|TRBV6-5|many
CASSPRDRARQHF
TGTGCCAGCAGTCCCCGGGACAGGGCACGCCAGCATTTT
>TRBJ2-1|15|-|TRBV14|many
CASSHPGLKVNEQFF
TGTGCCAGCAGCCATCCGGGACTGAAGGTTAATGAGCAGTTCTTC
>TRBJ2-3|11|-|TRBV11-2|many
CASSLVDTQYF
TGTGCCAGCAGCTTAGTAGATACGCAGTATTTT
>TRBJ1-5|15|-|TRBV2|-
CASSEGHLSNQPQHF
TGTGCCAGCAGTGAAGGACATCTTAGCAATCAGCCCCAGCATTTT
>TRBJ1-6|14|-|TRBV7-2|many
CASRGLGGNSPLHF
TGTGCCAGCAGGGGCCTTGGCGGTAATTCACCCCTCCACTTT
>TRBJ1-1|14|-|TRBV5-6|-
CASSLAGGGTEAFF
TGTGCCAGCAGCTTGGCGGGGGGTGGGACTGAAGCTTTCTTT
>TRBJ2-1|15|-|TRBV29-1|many
CSVEDLETAYNEQFF
TGCAGCGTTGAAGATCTTGAGACAGCCTACAATGAGCAGTTCTTC
>TRBJ1-1|15|-|TRBV3-1|many
CASSPKWSMNTEAFF
TGTGCCAGCAGCCCTAAGTGGTCAATGAACACTGAAGCTTTCTTT
>TRBJ2-3|13|-|TRBV11-2|many
CASSLQLADTQYF
TGTGCCAGCAGCTTACAGCTGGCAGATACGCAGTATTTT
>TRBJ1-3|13|-|TRBV4-1|few
CASSQSHGKTIYF
TGCGCCAGCAGCCAATCCCACGGGAAAACCATATATTTT
>TRBJ1-1|13|-|TRBV5-1|many
CASKRAENTEAFF
TGCGCCAGCAAAAGGGCTGAGAACACTGAAGCTTTCTTT
>TRBJ1-2|14|TRBD1|TRBV28|many
CASSFRGRNYGYTF
TGTGCCAGCAGTTTCAGGGGGCGGAACTATGGCTACACCTTC
>TRBJ1-1|12|TRBD1|TRBV20-1|many
CSATGGYTEAFF
TGCAGTGCTACAGGGGGGTACACTGAAGCTTTCTTT
>TRBJ2-7|12|TRBD2|TRBV12-3/TRBV12-4|many
CASTSGTYEQYF
TGTGCCAGCACTAGCGGGACCTACGAGCAGTACTTC
>TRBJ2-1|14|-|TRBV27|few
CASSTPPGNNEQFF
TGTGCCAGCAGTACACCTCCGGGGAACAATGAGCAGTTCTTC
>TRBJ2-7|15|-|TRBV21-1|-
CASSSLLAATYEQYF
TGTGCCAGCAGCAGTCTTCTAGCGGCTACCTACGAGCAGTACTTC
>TRBJ1-6|16|TRBD1|TRBV12-3/TRBV12-4|many
CASSRGTGNLASPLHF
TGTGCCAGCAGTAGGGGGACAGGGAACTTGGCTTCACCCCTCCACTTT
>TRBJ1-1|15|-|TRBV6-2/TRBV6-3|-
CASSYSRHPNTEAFF
TGTGCCAGCAGTTACTCTAGGCACCCGAACACTGAAGCTTTCTTT
>TRBJ2-1|16|TRBD2|TRBV5-1|many
CASSLAVRGEEAEQFF
TGCGCCAGCAGCTTGGCAGTGCGGGGGGAGGAGGCTGAGCAGTTCTTC
>TRBJ2-2|15|-|TRBV7-9|few
CASTLGEVNTGELFF
TGTGCCAGCACCTTAGGCGAGGTTAACACCGGGGAGCTGTTTTTT
>TRBJ1-2|13|TRBD1|TRBV20-1|-
CSAPPGQGDGYTF
TGCAGTGCCCCCCCGGGACAGGGTGATGGCTACACCTTC
>TRBJ1-2|14|-|TRBV19|few
CASSQRAQGDGYTF
TGTGCCAGTAGCCAAAGGGCACAGGGCGATGGCTACACCTTC
>TRBJ2-7|14|-|TRBV20-1|many
CSASGGTSSYEQYF
TGCAGTGCTAGTGGCGGGACCAGCTCCTACGAGCAGTACTTC
>TRBJ2-2|15|TRBD1|TRBV6-2/TRBV6-3|few
CASSEDRGPTGELFF
TGTGCCAGCAGTGAGGACAGGGGGCCCACCGGGGAGCTGTTTTTT
>TRBJ1-2|11|-|TRBV12-3/TRBV12-4|many
CASSLRDRRYF
TGTGCCAGCAGCTTAAGGGATCGACGATACTTC
>TRBJ2-7|13|TRBD2|TRBV20-1|many
CSARGLAGVEQYF
TGCAGTGCTAGGGGGCTAGCGGGAGTCGAGCAGTACTTC
>TRBJ2-1|15|TRBD1|TRBV6-6|many
CASRQTGVSYNEQFF
TGTGCCAGCAGGCAGACAGGGGTATCCTACAATGAGCAGTTCTTC
>TRBJ1-2|17|TRBD1|TRBV20-1|few
CSAPAGTGQLGRYGYTF
TGCAGTGCTCCAGCCGGGACAGGCCAACTTGGGAGATATGGCTACACCTTC
>TRBJ2-1|17|TRBD2|TRBV4-3|few
CASSQAGLAGSYNEQFF
TGCGCCAGCAGCCAAGCGGGACTAGCAGGCTCCTACAATGAGCAGTTCTTC
>TRBJ1-1|14|TRBD1|TRBV12-3/TRBV12-4|-
CASSFAGGRTEAFF
TGTGCCAGCAGTTTCGCAGGGGGTAGGACTGAAGCTTTCTTT
>TRBJ2-3|14|TRBD1|TRBV5-1|many
CASSDPGQTDTQYF
TGCGCCAGCAGCGATCCGGGACAGACAGATACGCAGTATTTT
>TRBJ2-3|16|TRBD2|TRBV7-9|few
CASSSGLAGRTDTQYF
TGTGCCAGCAGCTCCGGACTAGCGGGAAGGACAGATACGCAGTATTTT
>TRBJ2-1|15|TRBD1|TRBV20-1|many
CSARFPGTGRTEQFF
TGCAGTGCTAGATTTCCCGGGACAGGGAGGACTGAGCAGTTCTTC
>TRBJ2-1|14|-|TRBV9|many
CASSAWEKYNEQFF
TGTGCCAGCAGCGCCTGGGAGAAATACAATGAGCAGTTCTTC
>TRBJ2-2|13|-|TRBV9|-
CASSVEQAGELFF
TGTGCCAGCAGCGTAGAACAGGCCGGGGAGCTGTTTTTT
>TRBJ2-5|13|-|TRBV18|-
CASSRPTQETQYF
TGTGCCAGCTCACGGCCCACCCAAGAGACCCAGTACTTC